The 25 T cell receptor beta chains in this list originate from one sample, sequenced in a study of blood T cell repertoires in COVID-19. Produced via immunoSEQ multiplex PCR; TCRdb's table is partial and in-frame only. The profile shows about 120,000 clones, roughly nine tenths of them singletons. Material: peripheral blood. Receptor source: a man between 65 and 85 years old with active or convalescent COVID-19.

The V call is TRBV5-1, the J call TRBJ2-1, with 12 bases aligning to TRBD2. This CDR3 spans 18 amino acids. The ends lost 4 bases at V and 5 bases at J; junction bases unmatched: 13. Germline loops: CDR1 SGHRS, CDR2 YFSETQ. CDR3 in amino acids: CASSGGTSGPAGNNEQFF. The CDR3 DNA sequence: TGCGCCAGCAGCGGCGGGACTAGCGGGCCCGCGGGAAACAATGAGCAGTTCTTC.

The chain uses TRBV5-1 and TRBJ2-5; the match to TRBD2 covers 9 bases. J was trimmed by 2 bases and V by 4 bases; bases with no gene match: 6. Germline V gene sequence: CDR1 SGHRS, CDR2 YFSETQ. The CDR3 totals 15 residues. The CDR3 coding sequence is TGCGCCAGCAGCCCCAGCGGGAGGTCGCAAGAGACCCAGTACTTC. Translation: CASSPSGRSQETQYF.

The V call is TRBV7-9, the J call TRBJ1-3; D is ambiguous. The V and J ends lost 1 base and 0 bases respectively, with 13 bases between them. This CDR3 has 17 residues. Germline V CDR1 and CDR2: SEHNR, FQNEAQ (reference sequence). The CDR3 here is CASSLVSGAGSGNTIYF. The CDR3 DNA follows: TGTGCCAGCAGCTTAGTATCTGGCGCGGGCTCTGGAAACACCATATATTTT.

This chain connects TRBV2 to TRBJ2-3, with 7 bases lining up with TRBD2. V was clipped by 4 bases and J by 5 bases; unmatched bases: 9. Germline CDR1 SNHLY, CDR2 FYNNEI. The CDR3 is 15 amino acids. For the CDR3, the DNA is TGTGCCAGCAGTGCCCTAGCGGTATTTGGAGATACGCAGTATTTT. Its protein product is CASSALAVFGDTQYF.

The chain has TRBV7-9 and TRBJ2-2, with TRBD1 as a possible D gene (7 bases). The CDR3 loop spans 16 amino acids. The germline V gene encodes CDR1 SEHNR and CDR2 FQNEAQ (reference sequence). Deletions cut 5 bases from V and 3 bases from J, with 16 bases between. Here the CDR3 DNA reads TGTGCCAGCAGCGCCAGAGGGGGCGGGGACACCGGGGAGCTGTTTTTT. This codes for CASSARGGGDTGELFF.

The rearrangement uses TRBV19 and TRBJ2-1; maybe TRBD1 (6 bases). Trimming took off 5 bases at V and 0 bases at J, with 14 bases between the two ends. This CDR3 has 16 amino acids. Germline V lookup: CDR1 LNHDA, CDR2 SQIVND (reference sequence). In DNA form, the CDR3 reads TGTGCCAGTAGTGTCCGGGACAAAAGCTCCTACAATGAGCAGTTCTTC. Encoded protein: CASSVRDKSSYNEQFF.

The chain combines TRBV7-8 with TRBJ2-1; D not resolved. The CDR3 has 15 residues. V was pared by 1 base and J by 2 bases, with 9 bases between. Per the germline V gene, CDR1 is SGHVS and CDR2 is FQNEAQ. The chain's CDR3 is CASSLESFTYNEQFF. In nucleotides, the CDR3 is TGTGCCAGCAGCTTAGAAAGCTTTACCTACAATGAGCAGTTCTTC.

The chain employs TRBV10-3 and TRBJ2-7, with 14 bases fitting TRBD2. The CDR3 runs to 14 residues. In germline, CDR1 is ENHRY, CDR2 SYGVKD. V shed 10 bases, J shed 2 bases, and the junction held 4 bases outside the gene matches. The CDR3 protein is CATQGLAGAYEQYF. CDR3 DNA: TGTGCCACACAGGGACTAGCGGGAGCCTACGAGCAGTACTTC.

The table lists this clone with a count of one. This rearrangement joins TRBV5-1 to TRBJ1-3; the D is unclear. Trimming left V 0 bases short and J 0 bases short, with 4 bases between. Germline V gene data show CDR1 as SGHRS and CDR2 as YFSETQ. The CDR3 runs 14 residues. The DNA of the CDR3 is TGCGCCAGCAGCTTGGGTAGCTCTGGAAACACCATATATTTT. It specifies CASSLGSSGNTIYF.

V usage is TRBV28 and J usage is TRBJ2-7; D is possibly TRBD2 (5 bases). In germline, CDR1 is MDHEN, CDR2 SYDVKM. The V and J ends lost 5 bases and 4 bases respectively, with 12 bases between them. The CDR3 sequence is 13 residues long. CDR3 nucleotide sequence: TGTGCCAGCAGTCCCGGTACTAGTTACGAGCAGTACTTC. As protein: CASSPGTSYEQYF.

V and J are TRBV19 and TRBJ1-2, with D hard to call. Germline V lookup: CDR1 LNHDA, CDR2 SQIVND (reference sequence). With 0 bases removed from V and 5 bases from J, the gap between germline ends came to 7 bases. The CDR3 spans 13 residues. As DNA, the CDR3 is TGTGCCAGTAGTATAGATCACCGGTATGGCTACACCTTC. Its protein is CASSIDHRYGYTF.

J is TRBJ2-3 and V is TRBV7-9; 9 bases agree with TRBD2. The CDR3 is 16 amino acids. Germline V CDR1 and CDR2: SEHNR, FQNEAQ (reference sequence). Trimming removed 4 bases from V and 3 bases from J; junction bases left unmatched: 8. This CDR3 reads CASSYPLAGTTDTQYF. The CDR3 DNA is TGTGCCAGCAGCTATCCCCTAGCGGGAACAACAGATACGCAGTATTTT.

This clone was detected only a few times. The chain recombines TRBV20-1 with TRBJ2-7, with 9 positions matching TRBD2. The junction had 4 bases not matched to a gene; V was cut back by 7 bases and J by 6 bases. The CDR3 covers 11 residues. Germline V gene data show CDR1 as DFQATT and CDR2 as SNEGSKA (reference sequence). For the CDR3, the DNA is TGCAGTGGGGCTAGCGGGGTCGAGCAGTACTTC. Translating it yields CSGASGVEQYF.

The chain is built from TRBV5-1 and TRBJ2-6, with a weak D call TRBD1 (6 bases). CDR1 is SGHRS and CDR2 is YFSETQ in the germline V gene. Trimming cost V 0 bases and J 2 bases, with 12 bases left between them. The CDR3 is made up of 17 amino acids. The CDR3 DNA reads as TGCGCCAGCAGCTTGGAGTTCAGGGGCACTGGGGCCAACGTCCTGACTTTC. It specifies CASSLEFRGTGANVLTF.

The J gene is TRBJ2-3, the V gene TRBV18; 7 nucleotides align to TRBD1. After removal of 4 bases from V and 3 bases from J, the junction contained 7 bases not matched to a gene. The CDR3 is 15 residues long. Germline V lookup: CDR1 KGHSH, CDR2 LQKENI. CDR3 region: CASSLRQGHTDTQYF. The CDR3 DNA is TGTGCCAGCTCACTCCGACAGGGTCATACAGATACGCAGTATTTT. Looking up the rest from reference TRBV18 and TRBJ2-3 gives the full variable domain: NAGVMQNPRHLVRRRGQEARLRCSPMKGHSHVYWYRQLPEEGLKFMVYLQKENIIDESGMPKERFSAEFPKEGPSILRIQQVVRGDSAAYFCASSLRQGHTDTQYFGPGTRLTVL.

V usage is TRBV2 and J usage is TRBJ1-6; a weak D match, TRBD1 (5 bases). V was trimmed by 0 bases and J by 5 bases, leaving 11 bases between them. The CDR3 has 16 amino acids. Germline CDR1 is SNHLY and CDR2 is FYNNEI. CDR3 region: CASSEAPGGNNSPLHF. Written as DNA, the CDR3 is TGTGCCAGCAGTGAAGCGCCCGGGGGAAATAATTCACCCCTCCACTTT.

The chain employs TRBV4-1 and TRBJ2-5, with 7 bases lining up with TRBD2. Germline V gives CDR1 MGHRA, CDR2 YSYEKL. The length of the CDR3 is 16 residues. Trimming cost V 3 bases and J 2 bases; bases outside gene matches: 9. The CDR3 reads CASSQTDSGPQETQYF. The CDR3 bases are TGCGCCAGCAGCCAGACTGATAGCGGGCCACAAGAGACCCAGTACTTC.

This chain uses TRBV21-1 with TRBJ2-7; the D call in the table, TRBD1, was not verified against the DNA. TRBV21-1 constitutes a pseudogene. This CDR3 has 15 residues. The CDR3, as DNA: TGTGCCAGCAGCTCCCGACAGGGTGACTCCTACGAGCAGTACTTC. Translation gives CASSSRQGDSYEQYF.

In this sample, this clone turned up once. This sequence joins TRBV6-2 or TRBV6-3 and TRBJ2-2; possibly TRBD1 for D (6 bases). This CDR3 has 16 amino acids. V was clipped by 6 bases and J by 6 bases, with 20 bases between them. Germline lookup yields CDR1 MNHEY and CDR2 SVGEGT. The CDR3: CASSIPVAQGAGELFF. The CDR3 DNA reads as TGTGCCAGCAGCATCCCCGTGGCACAGGGCGCCGGGGAGCTGTTTTTT.

The chain carries TRBV6-4 and TRBJ2-1; 9 bases align to TRBD1. Germline V gives CDR1 MRHNA, CDR2 SNTAGT. The CDR3 loop spans 15 amino acids. V lost 6 bases and J lost 2; bases outside the gene matches: 5. DNA for the CDR3: TGTGCCAGCAGCCTCGGACAGGGGACCTACAATGAGCAGTTCTTC. It encodes CASSLGQGTYNEQFF.

This clone appeared a single time. The chain carries TRBV11-2 and TRBJ2-7; D is perhaps TRBD2 (6 bases). The germline gives CDR1 SGHAT, CDR2 FQNNGV. The CDR3 length is 16 residues. The V end was cut by 0 bases, the J end by 4 bases, with 16 bases between. The CDR3 DNA reads TGTGCCAGCAGCTTAGAGTACGGGGAGGCGAAATACGAGCAGTACTTC. Translation: CASSLEYGEAKYEQYF.

V and J are TRBV23-1 and TRBJ2-1; TRBD2 matches at 10 bases. TRBV23-1 counts as an open reading frame of uncertain function. The CDR3 has 18 amino acids. Trimming removed 6 bases from V and 4 bases from J; junction bases left unmatched: 15. The CDR3 protein is CASSRGEGLAGVYNEQFF. The CDR3 nucleotides read TGCGCCAGCAGCCGGGGAGAGGGGCTAGCGGGAGTATACAATGAGCAGTTCTTC.

The rearrangement joins TRBV4-1 to TRBJ1-5, with D hard to call. Germline lookup yields CDR1 MGHRA and CDR2 YSYEKL. V shed 4 bases and J shed 5 bases, with 9 bases lying between them. The CDR3 is 13 residues long. CDR3 sequence reads: CASSPTVDQPQHF. The CDR3 bases are TGCGCCAGCAGCCCTACGGTGGATCAGCCCCAGCATTTT.

Here the CDR3 DNA reads TGTGCCAGCTCACCACTAGCGGTGAACACCGGGGAGCTGTTTTTT. Translation gives CASSPLAVNTGELFF. The chain links TRBV18 to TRBJ2-2, with D possibly matching TRBD2 (6 bases). The CDR3 is made up of 15 amino acids. Per the germline V gene, CDR1 is KGHSH and CDR2 is LQKENI. With 1 base removed from V and 1 base from J, the gap between germline ends came to 7 bases.

V and J are TRBV12-3 or TRBV12-4 and TRBJ1-2; D is ambiguous. CDR3 size: 13 residues. V lost 3 bases to trimming and J lost 7 bases, with 12 bases between them. The CDR3: CASSLAQEVGYTF. The CDR3 bases are TGTGCCAGCAGTTTGGCCCAGGAGGTTGGCTACACCTTC.